Listed below are T cell receptor beta chains from one sample, sequenced in a study of beta chain features in type 1 diabetes. The table came from immunoSEQ multiplex PCR; TCRdb's copy has only in-frame clones and leaves some out. The repertoire holds 150,000 to 190,000 clones, with 10% as singletons. Sequenced: central memory CD4+ T cells from blood. All receptors derive from a young man with type 1 diabetes. The CDR3 runs from the conserved cysteine through the conserved F or W. The D gene is left open where the match is weak. Size is omitted from some rows. Given values are once, few, many or a class for expanded clones.

v_gene	d_gene	len	j_gene	abundance	CDR3aa	CDR3nt
TRBV9	TRBD1	12	TRBJ1-2	few	CASNRGNYGYTF	TGTGCCAGCAACAGGGGGAACTATGGCTACACCTTC
TRBV5-4	TRBD1	14	TRBJ1-2	few	CASSSREQGVVWTF	TGTGCCAGCAGCTCCCGGGAACAGGGGGTGGTATGGACCTTC
TRBV7-3	TRBD2	15	TRBJ2-1	NA	CASSFGSGRTNEQFF	TGTGCCAGCAGCTTCGGTAGCGGGAGAACCAATGAGCAGTTCTTC
TRBV7-3	NA	14	TRBJ2-3	NA	CASSSGSGTDTQYF	TGTGCCAGCAGCTCCGGAAGCGGCACAGATACGCAGTATTTT
TRBV7-8	TRBD2	15	TRBJ2-1	NA	CASSSGLAVTNEQFF	TGTGCCAGCAGCTCCGGACTAGCGGTAACCAATGAGCAGTTCTTC
TRBV7-3	NA	13	TRBJ1-1	NA	CASSPTGLTEAFF	TGTGCCAGCAGCCCCACAGGGTTAACTGAAGCTTTCTTT
TRBV7-2	TRBD1	16	TRBJ1-5	few	CASSFATGGSNQPQHF	TGTGCCAGCAGCTTCGCGACAGGGGGTAGCAATCAGCCCCAGCATTTT
TRBV14	NA	14	TRBJ2-1	NA	CASSQVSVYNEQFF	TGTGCCAGCAGCCAAGTCAGCGTTTACAATGAGCAGTTCTTC
TRBV27	NA	15	TRBJ1-5	NA	CASSQTYSGIQPQHF	TGTGCCAGCAGTCAGACGTATTCGGGGATTCAGCCCCAGCATTTT
TRBV30	TRBD1	14	TRBJ1-4	NA	CAWMPGQPNEKLFF	TGTGCCTGGATGCCGGGACAGCCAAATGAAAAACTGTTTTTT
TRBV20-1	NA	11	TRBJ1-5	NA	CSARDNQPQHF	TGCAGTGCCCGGGACAATCAGCCCCAGCATTTT
TRBV4-2	NA	14	TRBJ2-5	NA	CASSQGLNRETQYF	TGTGCCAGCAGCCAAGGTTTGAACAGGGAGACCCAGTACTTC
TRBV2	NA	13	TRBJ1-1	NA	CASSEIRQGEAFF	TGTGCCAGCAGTGAGATCCGGCAGGGTGAAGCTTTCTTT
TRBV5-4	TRBD2	15	TRBJ2-5	NA	CASSPGLAEQETQYF	TGTGCCAGCAGCCCGGGACTAGCGGAGCAAGAGACCCAGTACTTC
TRBV5-1	TRBD2	16	TRBJ2-2	few	CASSSPLAGSTGELFF	TGCGCCAGCAGCTCGCCTTTAGCGGGTTCGACCGGGGAGCTGTTTTTT
TRBV7-2	TRBD1	17	TRBJ2-4	NA	CASSLASTGVGQGDQYF	TGTGCCAGCAGCTTAGCTTCGACAGGGGTGGGACAGGGGGATCAGTACTTC
TRBV4-2	TRBD2	16	TRBJ2-1	few	CASSHDGTSGIYEQFF	TGTGCCAGCAGCCATGACGGGACTAGCGGGATTTATGAGCAGTTCTTC
TRBV29-1	TRBD2	14	TRBJ2-1	few	CSVEGGRGANEQFF	TGCAGCGTTGAAGGCGGGAGGGGGGCCAATGAGCAGTTCTTC
TRBV28	NA	13	TRBJ2-2	NA	CASSPPGTGELFF	TGTGCCAGCAGCCCCCCGGGAACCGGGGAGCTGTTTTTT
TRBV2	TRBD1	15	TRBJ2-1	few	CASSDGQGGYNEQFF	TGTGCCAGCAGTGATGGACAGGGGGGGTACAATGAGCAGTTCTTC
TRBV4-3	NA	15	TRBJ1-5	NA	CASSQDLNTNQPQHF	TGCGCCAGCAGCCAAGATCTGAACACCAATCAGCCCCAGCATTTT
TRBV6-6	NA	14	TRBJ2-7	NA	CASSLPDRRGEQYF	TGTGCCAGCAGCCTCCCAGACAGGCGAGGGGAGCAGTACTTC
TRBV4-2	TRBD1	15	TRBJ1-1	few	CASRDRGRRNTEAFF	TGTGCCAGCCGGGACAGGGGTAGGCGGAACACTGAAGCTTTCTTT
TRBV6-5	TRBD1	14	TRBJ2-5	few	CASSYWDSQETQYF	TGTGCCAGCAGTTACTGGGACAGCCAAGAGACCCAGTACTTC
TRBV6-6	NA	13	TRBJ1-1	NA	CASFKTENTEAFF	TGTGCCAGCTTTAAAACAGAGAACACTGAAGCTTTCTTT
TRBV27	NA	14	TRBJ2-3	few	CASSSPGGTDTQYF	TGTGCCAGCAGTTCACCCGGGGGAACAGATACGCAGTATTTT
TRBV29-1	TRBD1	14	TRBJ1-2	few	CSAIQGAESPGYTF	TGCAGCGCCATACAGGGGGCGGAATCCCCTGGCTACACCTTC
TRBV6-5	TRBD2	14	TRBJ2-7	NA	CASRRTSGSYEQYF	TGTGCCAGCAGACGGACTAGCGGATCCTACGAGCAGTACTTC
TRBV2	NA	15	TRBJ2-3	few	CASKGYGTSTDTQYF	TGTGCCAGCAAAGGATACGGGACTAGCACAGATACGCAGTATTTT
TRBV5-1	TRBD2	16	TRBJ2-3	NA	CASSPPGLAGEDTQYF	TGCGCCAGCAGCCCCCCGGGACTAGCGGGAGAAGATACGCAGTATTTT
TRBV7-9	NA	13	TRBJ2-7	few	CASSLDHSYEQYF	TGTGCCAGCAGCTTAGATCACTCCTACGAGCAGTACTTC
TRBV28	TRBD2	16	TRBJ2-1	few	CASRRPGTSGSNEQFF	TGTGCCAGCAGGCGCCCCGGGACTAGCGGGAGTAATGAGCAGTTCTTC
TRBV18	TRBD2	15	TRBJ2-1	few	CASSPRLAENNEQFF	TGTGCCAGCTCACCCCGGCTAGCGGAAAACAATGAGCAGTTCTTC
TRBV18	NA	14	TRBJ1-3	NA	CASSPVDTGNTIYF	TGTGCCAGCTCACCGGTAGATACTGGAAACACCATATATTTT
TRBV6-5	NA	13	TRBJ2-1	NA	CASSPMDVRRLVF	TGTGCCAGCAGTCCTATGGATGTCCGCCGACTAGTCTTC
TRBV27	NA	14	TRBJ2-5	few	CASSIKSGQETQYF	TGTGCCAGCAGTATCAAGAGCGGCCAAGAGACCCAGTACTTC
TRBV11-2	TRBD2	17	TRBJ2-3	few	CASSLVGAGGGTDTQYF	TGTGCCAGCAGCTTAGTCGGCGCGGGAGGGGGCACAGATACGCAGTATTTT
TRBV5-4	TRBD2	15	TRBJ2-5	NA	CASSSGYSGRETQYF	TGTGCCAGCAGCTCGGGGTATAGCGGGAGGGAGACCCAGTACTTC
TRBV5-1	TRBD2	15	TRBJ2-1	NA	CASSFDSGRAGEQFF	TGCGCCAGCAGCTTCGATAGCGGGAGGGCCGGTGAGCAGTTCTTC
TRBV5-1	NA	13	TRBJ1-1	NA	CASSLDSPTEAFF	TGCGCCAGCAGCTTGGACAGTCCCACTGAAGCTTTCTTT
TRBV9	NA	17	TRBJ2-6	few	CASTFQQVLSGANVLTF	TGTGCCAGCACTTTTCAACAGGTTTTATCTGGGGCCAACGTCCTGACTTTC
TRBV7-3	NA	14	TRBJ2-2	few	CASRTGVNTGELFF	TGTGCCAGCAGGACAGGAGTGAACACCGGGGAGCTGTTTTTT
TRBV5-6	TRBD2	13	TRBJ2-4	NA	CASSWGGVNIQYF	TGTGCCAGCAGCTGGGGGGGGGTTAACATTCAGTACTTC
TRBV28	NA	12	TRBJ1-2	NA	CASSNFQDGYTF	TGTGCCAGCAGTAATTTTCAGGATGGCTACACCTTC
TRBV27	NA	15	TRBJ1-5	few	CASSLSPAGNQPQHF	TGTGCCAGCAGTTTGTCCCCAGCGGGCAATCAGCCCCAGCATTTT
TRBV5-4	TRBD1	15	TRBJ1-2	NA	CASSPWTGPGYGYTF	TGTGCCAGCAGCCCCTGGACAGGACCCGGGTATGGCTACACCTTC